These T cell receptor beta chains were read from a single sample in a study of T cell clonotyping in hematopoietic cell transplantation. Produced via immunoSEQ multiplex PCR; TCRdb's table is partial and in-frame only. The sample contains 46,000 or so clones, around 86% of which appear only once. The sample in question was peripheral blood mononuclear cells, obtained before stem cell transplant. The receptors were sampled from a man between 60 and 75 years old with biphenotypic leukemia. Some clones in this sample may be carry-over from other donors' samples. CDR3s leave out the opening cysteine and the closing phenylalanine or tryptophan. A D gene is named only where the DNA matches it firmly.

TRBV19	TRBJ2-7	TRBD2	ASSSRTSGVSYEQY
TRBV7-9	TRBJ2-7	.	ASSLVGRVVY
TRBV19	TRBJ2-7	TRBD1	ASSMSGQAYEQY
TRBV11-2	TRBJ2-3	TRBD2	ASRIRVAGGPDTQY
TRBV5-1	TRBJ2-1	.	ASSPNSGEGATEQF
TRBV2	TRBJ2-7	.	ASSETGYYEQY
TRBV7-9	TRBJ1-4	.	ASSLTRNEKLF
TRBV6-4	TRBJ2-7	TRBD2	ASSFGGRQY
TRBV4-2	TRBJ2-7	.	ASSLHGGPYEQY
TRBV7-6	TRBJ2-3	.	ASSFSTLLH